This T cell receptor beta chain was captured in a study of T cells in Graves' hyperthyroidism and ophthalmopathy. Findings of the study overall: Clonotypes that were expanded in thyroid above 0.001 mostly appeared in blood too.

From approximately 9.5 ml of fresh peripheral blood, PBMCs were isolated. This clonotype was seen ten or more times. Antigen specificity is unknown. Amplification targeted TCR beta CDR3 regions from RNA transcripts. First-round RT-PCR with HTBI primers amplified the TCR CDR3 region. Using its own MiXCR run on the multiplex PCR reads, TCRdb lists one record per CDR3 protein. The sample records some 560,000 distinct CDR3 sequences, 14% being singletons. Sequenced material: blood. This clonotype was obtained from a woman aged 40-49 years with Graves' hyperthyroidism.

CDR3 in amino acids: CASSQDWQGADSSGYTF. The DNA for the CDR3 is TGTGCCAGCAGCCAAGATTGGCAGGGGGCGGATTCGAGTGGCTACACCTTC. This chain joins TRBV3-1 and TRBJ1-2, with 8 nucleotides matching TRBD1. Per germline, CDR1 LGHDT and CDR2 YNNKEL (reference sequence). After removal of 0 bases from V and 7 bases from J, the junction contained 13 bases not matched to a gene. The CDR3 runs to 17 residues.